This T cell receptor beta chain derives from a study of cytomegalovirus exposure and HLA in healthy donors. Of note for this clone: The antigen is undetermined.

Nominally healthy donors were sampled, though unrecorded immune exposures were likely. Study results and limitations: In a later analysis, HLA-C alleles had the fewest associated TCRs, DRB1 alleles the most. Accounts indicate the classifier identified cytomegalovirus status with strong specificity and sensitivity.

Germline CDR1 is MNHEY and CDR2 is SVGAGI. This CDR3 region has 14 residues. Trimming cost V 5 bases and J 5 bases, with 15 bases left between them. Vbeta (60) and Jbeta (13) primers were used in the PCR. How the authors handled the data: Per a later analysis, the number of unique TCR beta chains was roughly 83 million, of which 9 million to 12 million were shared. Sequenced by immunoSEQ multiplex PCR; TCRdb stores in-frame clones only, minus some. V and J calls plus clone size are reproduced from that table; the DNA served to infer D and trimming. The sample has 60,000 to 80,000 clones, over 50% seen once.

The rearrangement uses TRBV6-5 and TRBJ2-5; TRBD2 is a possible D gene (5 bases). The source of this sequence is a man aged 25-40 years in good health and CMV-seronegative. The sample taken for sequencing was PBMCs. DNA of the CDR3: TGTGCCAGCAGTCCTCTAGCCTCCGTTGAGACCCAGTACTTC. Encoded protein: CASSPLASVETQYF.